This is a list of T cell receptor beta chains from one sample in a study of beta chain features in type 1 diabetes. Sequencing used immunoSEQ multiplex PCR; TCRdb keeps in-frame clones, though not all of them. The data show about 410,000 clones, over 11% seen once. Sequenced material: naive CD4+ T cells from blood. The receptor set was obtained from a man aged 25-45 years in good health. Each CDR3 is given with its conserved first and last residue. A D gene is named only where the DNA matches it firmly. For some rows the clone size is stated as once, few or many, or as a class when expanded; others skip it.

cdr3_nt cdr3_aa clone_size d_call j_call v_call
TGTGCCAGCAGCTTAGCGCATGGACTAGCGGGAGGGTCCGCCCAGTACTTC CASSLAHGLAGGSAQYF - TRBD2 TRBJ2-5 TRBV7-2
TGTGCCAGCAGGGCCGACGGGGCTACTGAAGCTTTCTTT CASRADGATEAFF - - TRBJ1-1 TRBV2
TGCAGTGCGACAGAGACCGTCGGAGCTTTCTTT CSATETVGAFF few - TRBJ1-1 TRBV20-1
TGTGCCAGCAGTTCGGACAGGGTGAACACTGAAGCTTTCTTT CASSSDRVNTEAFF few TRBD1 TRBJ1-1 TRBV5-4
TGCGCCAGCAGCCAGCCCCTCGGCGAGCAGTACTTC CASSQPLGEQYF - - TRBJ2-7 TRBV4-1
TGTGCCAGTAGTATTTCCGAGGGGAGTTCACCCCTCCACTTT CASSISEGSSPLHF - - TRBJ1-6 TRBV19
TGTGCCAGCAGCCTATTAGCGGGAGGGAATTACAATGAGCAGTTCTTC CASSLLAGGNYNEQFF - TRBD2 TRBJ2-1 TRBV4-2
TGTGCCAGCAGTGGGACAGGTTCCCAGGGAGGCTACACCTTC CASSGTGSQGGYTF - TRBD1 TRBJ1-2 TRBV25-1
TGTGCCAGCAGTTACCTTGGGCAGCCCACAGATACGCAGTATTTT CASSYLGQPTDTQYF - - TRBJ2-3 TRBV6-5
TGTGCCAGCAGACCTCCGGGACAGGGGAATCGTTACGAGCAGTACTTC CASRPPGQGNRYEQYF - TRBD1 TRBJ2-7 TRBV7-8
TGCGCCAGCAGCAAAGGACAGGTAGTATGGGGCTACGAGCAGTACTTC CASSKGQVVWGYEQYF - TRBD1 TRBJ2-7 TRBV5-1
TGTGCCAGCAGCTCGTATGCAGATACGCAGTATTTT CASSSYADTQYF - - TRBJ2-3 TRBV7-2
TGTGCCAGCAGCCGACTAGAACCCGGGTATGAGCAGTTCTTC CASSRLEPGYEQFF few - TRBJ2-1 TRBV9
TGCAGCACTATGGGGCACAGGGACGAGCAGTACTTC CSTMGHRDEQYF - - TRBJ2-7 TRBV29-1
TGCGCCAGCAGCCTCGCGGGGGCCACCTCCTACGAGCAGTACTTC CASSLAGATSYEQYF - - TRBJ2-7 TRBV4-1
TGTGCCAGCAGCGCCCTTCCTAGCACAGATACGCAGTATTTT CASSALPSTDTQYF few - TRBJ2-3 TRBV9
TGTGCCAGCAGCTTAAGATACCAAGAGACCCAGTACTTC CASSLRYQETQYF - - TRBJ2-5 TRBV7-2
TGTGCCAGCAGTGACCCGGGGGGCCGGGAGACCCAGTACTTC CASSDPGGRETQYF - - TRBJ2-5 TRBV25-1
TGCGCCAGCAGCCAAGCGAGGGGATCAGCTAACTATGGCTACACCTTC CASSQARGSANYGYTF few - TRBJ1-2 TRBV4-1
TGTGCCAGCAGCTTACTTCAGGTGCACCAAGAGACCCAGTACTTC CASSLLQVHQETQYF few - TRBJ2-5 TRBV11-2
TGCGCCAGCACACGGGACAGAAACTATGGCTACACCTTC CASTRDRNYGYTF - TRBD1 TRBJ1-2 TRBV4-3
TGCAGTGCTGCTGACGCTAATACGCAGTATTTT CSAADANTQYF few - TRBJ2-3 TRBV20-1
TGTGCCTGGGCGGTACTTGGGGCCAACGTCCTGACTTTC CAWAVLGANVLTF many - TRBJ2-6 TRBV30
TGCGCCAGCAGCATACAGGGGGCGGAAGGCTACACCTTC CASSIQGAEGYTF - TRBD1 TRBJ1-2 TRBV5-1
TGTGCCAGCAGCCAGGTACATGGCTACACCTTC CASSQVHGYTF - - TRBJ1-2 TRBV7-2
TGTGCCAGCAGAGGAGGGAATCCTGGCTACACCTTC CASRGGNPGYTF - - TRBJ1-2 TRBV25-1
TGTGCCAGCAGCGCCGACAGCAACACTGAAGCTTTCTTT CASSADSNTEAFF few - TRBJ1-1 TRBV9
TGTGCCAGCACAGGGGTCGGGGAGCTGTTTTTT CASTGVGELFF - - TRBJ2-2 TRBV2
TGTGCCAGCTCTCTTCTTCACACGGGGGGCCACCTATACGAGCAGTACTTC CASSLLHTGGHLYEQYF - - TRBJ2-7 TRBV18
TGTGCCTGGAGTAGGGTAGGGAACACTGAAGCTTTCTTT CAWSRVGNTEAFF - - TRBJ1-1 TRBV30
TGCGCCAGCAGCTTGGACAACCGAAACTACACCTTC CASSLDNRNYTF - - TRBJ1-2 TRBV5-1
TGTGCCAGCAGCACTCGACAGGGGTGGGACTCACCCCTCCACTTT CASSTRQGWDSPLHF - TRBD1 TRBJ1-6 TRBV9
TGTGCCAGCAGCCGAACAGGGGGAGGCTACACCTTC CASSRTGGGYTF - TRBD1 TRBJ1-2 TRBV13
TGTGCTAGTGCCCCCGGGCCGACTCTCTCCGAGCAGTACTTC CASAPGPTLSEQYF - - TRBJ2-7 TRBV12-5
TGTGCCAGCAGCTTGAGGATTAGCTCTGGGGCCAACGTCCTGACTTTC CASSLRISSGANVLTF few - TRBJ2-6 TRBV7-8
TGCGCCAGCAGCTCGGGACTCTCCGGAGATTACACTGAAGCTTTCTTT CASSSGLSGDYTEAFF few - TRBJ1-1 TRBV5-1
TGCGCCAGCAGCTTGGGGCCCGATCAAGAGACCCAGTACTTC CASSLGPDQETQYF - - TRBJ2-5 TRBV5-1
TGTGCCAGCAGCCCCCGACAGGGCGGCACAGATACGCAGTATTTT CASSPRQGGTDTQYF - TRBD1 TRBJ2-3 TRBV9
TGTGCCTGGAGGGTTACCGGGGGGGTATTAGGGAATGAGCAGTTCTTC CAWRVTGGVLGNEQFF many TRBD2 TRBJ2-1 TRBV30
TGTGCCAGCAGCGTAGCAGGAAACACCATATATTTT CASSVAGNTIYF - - TRBJ1-3 TRBV9
TGCGCCAGCAGGGCCGGTAATGAAAAACTGTTTTTT CASRAGNEKLFF - - TRBJ1-4 TRBV5-1
TGTGCCTGGAGTACCGGGACAGGGGGCGGCTACACCTTC CAWSTGTGGGYTF - TRBD1 TRBJ1-2 TRBV30
TGTGCCTGGGCCCCGAAGGGCCTCACTAATGAAAAACTGTTTTTT CAWAPKGLTNEKLFF few - TRBJ1-4 TRBV30
TGTGCCAGCTCACCAACGGAGGGGACAGCCCACTTC CASSPTEGTAHF - - TRBJ2-7 TRBV18
TGTGCCAGCAGTGAATATGAGACCCAGTACTTC CASSEYETQYF - - TRBJ2-5 TRBV25-1
TGTGCCAGCAGCTTAGTTCGCTTCCAGTACAATGAGCAGTTCTTC CASSLVRFQYNEQFF - - TRBJ2-1 TRBV11-2
TGTGCCGGGAGGTCCGTCTCCTATAATTCACCCCTCCACTTT CAGRSVSYNSPLHF - - TRBJ1-6 TRBV6-1